This is a list of T cell receptor beta chains from one sample in a study of blood T cell repertoires in COVID-19. Repertoires were generated with immunoSEQ multiplex PCR, while TCRdb's copy carries only in-frame clones and drops some. The top ten clones hold 9.5% to 12% of a sample with 75,000 to 100,000 clones, over 65% of them seen once. The sample consisted of peripheral blood. Source of these receptors: a human donor in a cohort sampled during active COVID-19. Each CDR3 is given with its conserved first and last residue. Each record gives: V gene, D gene, clone size, J gene, CDR3 DNA, CDR3 protein. A D gene is named only where the DNA matches it firmly. Clone size is not always given. Where it is, it says once, few, many or a class for expanded clones.

TRBV4-1,-,few,TRBJ1-6,TGCGCCAGCAGCCCCCCTTACGGGCCCCTCCACTTT,CASSPPYGPLHF
TRBV27,TRBD1,-,TRBJ2-7,TGTGCCAGCAGGACCGGACAGGGGCGCGAGCAGTACTTC,CASRTGQGREQYF
TRBV5-1,-,-,TRBJ1-1,TGCGCCAGCAGCTTGGATGTTGGGGGGTACACTGAAGCTTTCTTT,CASSLDVGGYTEAFF
TRBV5-1,-,-,TRBJ2-7,TGCGCCAGCAGCTTGGGGAGGGATTCCTACGAGCAGTACTTC,CASSLGRDSYEQYF
TRBV7-9,-,-,TRBJ1-1,TGTGCCAGCAGCTTAGCGCGGCAGGGCCCTGAAGCTTTCTTT,CASSLARQGPEAFF
TRBV10-1,TRBD1,-,TRBJ1-2,TGCGCCAGCTTGGACAGGGGGCTCGGTGGCTACACCTTC,CASLDRGLGGYTF
TRBV6-5,TRBD1,-,TRBJ2-7,TGTGCCAGCAGGGACAGGGTTTATGGGTACGAGCAGTACTTC,CASRDRVYGYEQYF
TRBV4-1,-,few,TRBJ1-4,TGCGCCAGCAGCCACCTACTACGGGGAATGAAGAAAGAAAAACTGTTTTTT,CASSHLLRGMKKEKLFF
TRBV30,TRBD1,few,TRBJ2-5,TGTGCTTGGGGACAGGGGACACAAGAGACCCAGTACTTC,CAWGQGTQETQYF
TRBV6-2/TRBV6-3,TRBD1,-,TRBJ2-7,TGTGCCAGCAGCCGTGACAGGGGGCCCTCCTACGAGCAGTACTTC,CASSRDRGPSYEQYF
TRBV27,-,-,TRBJ1-2,TGTGCCAGCAGTCCCCTTGGGCTTCAAGGCTATGGCTACACCTTC,CASSPLGLQGYGYTF
TRBV6-5,TRBD2,-,TRBJ2-2,TGTGCCAGCAGCCTAGCGGGAATTCCCCCCGGGGAGCTGTTTTTT,CASSLAGIPPGELFF
TRBV4-1,-,-,TRBJ1-5,TGCGCCAGCAGCCTCATTGGGGCCGGACCCTCAGCCCAGCATTTT,CASSLIGAGPSAQHF
TRBV7-6,-,-,TRBJ2-1,TGTGCCAGCAGCTTAGATGGAGTCTCCTACAATGAGCAGTTCTTC,CASSLDGVSYNEQFF
TRBV21-1,-,once,TRBJ2-7,TGTGCCAGCAGCAAAGCCGGGAGGGCCCTCCGGGAGCAGTACTTC,CASSKAGRALREQYF
TRBV9,TRBD2,-,TRBJ2-3,TGTGCCAGCAGCGTAGGGACTGGGGTAGCGGGAGTTACAGATACGCAGTATTTT,CASSVGTGVAGVTDTQYF
TRBV28,-,-,TRBJ1-4,TGTGCCAGCACAGGGGCCGGTGAAAAACTGTTTTTT,CASTGAGEKLFF
TRBV18,TRBD1,-,TRBJ2-7,TGTGCCAGCTCACCAGTCGGACAGGGATGGGAGCAGTACTTC,CASSPVGQGWEQYF
TRBV9,-,-,TRBJ2-3,TGTGCCAGCAGCCCCGGACTTGCCACAGATACGCAGTATTTT,CASSPGLATDTQYF
TRBV7-9,-,-,TRBJ1-1,TGTGCCAGCAGCTTTGACATCCAGAACACTGAAGCTTTCTTT,CASSFDIQNTEAFF
TRBV5-4,-,-,TRBJ2-7,TGTGCCAGCAGCTTATCCGGGTCTCCTATCGCCTACGAGCAGTACTTC,CASSLSGSPIAYEQYF